These T cell receptor beta chains were read from a single sample in a study of CD8 T cells in Susac syndrome. MiXCR, run by TCRdb on the immunoSEQ multiplex PCR reads, gives a single entry per CDR3 protein. The repertoire holds 190,000 or so distinct CDR3 sequences, with 95% as singletons. Sequenced input: CD4+ T cells from PBMCs. Receptors were obtained from a human donor with multiple sclerosis. The CDR3 runs from the conserved cysteine through the conserved F or W. D genes are given only for firm matches. Some rows have no size entry. The others give once, few or many, or a class for an expanded clone.

>.|TRBJ2-4|once|TRBV20-1
CSATDLATLAKNIQYF
TGCAGTGCTACCGATCTAGCGACCCTAGCCAAAAACATTCAGTACTTC
>.|TRBJ1-1|.|TRBV18
CASSRSGENTEAFF
TGTGCCAGCTCACGATCCGGGGAGAACACTGAAGCTTTCTTT
>.|TRBJ2-7|.|TRBV29-1
CSATSGDGKYF
TGCAGCGCCACGAGTGGGGATGGGAAGTACTTC
>.|TRBJ1-2|.|TRBV3-1
CASSQPGLYQGYTF
TGTGCCAGCAGCCAGCCAGGACTTTATCAGGGCTACACCTTC
>TRBD2|TRBJ2-5|.|TRBV29-1
CSVLGTSTSETQYF
TGCAGCGTCCTTGGGACTAGTACGAGCGAGACCCAGTACTTC
>.|TRBJ2-3|.|TRBV3-1
CASSRSLARDHTDTQYF
TGTGCCAGCAGCCGGTCACTAGCCCGCGACCACACAGATACGCAGTATTTT
>.|TRBJ1-5|few|TRBV2
CASSRGSNQPQHF
TGTGCCAGCAGTAGGGGATCCAATCAGCCCCAGCATTTT
>TRBD2|TRBJ2-7|once|TRBV3-1
CASSLEGLAGPYEQYF
TGTGCCAGCAGCCTTGAGGGACTAGCGGGGCCCTACGAGCAGTACTTC
>TRBD2|TRBJ2-5|.|TRBV9
CASSLRTSGQETQYF
TGTGCCAGCAGCCTGCGGACTAGCGGACAAGAGACCCAGTACTTC
>.|TRBJ1-1|.|TRBV2
CASSEAQTTEAFF
TGTGCCAGCAGTGAGGCCCAAACCACTGAAGCTTTCTTT
>TRBD2|TRBJ2-1|.|TRBV20-1
CSASERGSVYEQFF
TGCAGTGCTTCGGAGCGGGGTAGTGTCTATGAGCAGTTCTTC
>TRBD2|TRBJ2-5|.|TRBV12-3/TRBV12-4
CASSPHGLAGEETQYF
TGTGCCAGCAGTCCCCACGGACTAGCGGGGGAAGAGACCCAGTACTTC
>TRBD2|TRBJ2-1|.|TRBV3-1
CASSQGLPNPNEQFF
TGTGCCAGCAGCCAGGGACTACCTAATCCGAATGAGCAGTTCTTC
>.|TRBJ1-5|.|TRBV5-6
CASSLAGDQPQHF
TGTGCCAGCAGCTTGGCTGGGGATCAGCCCCAGCATTTT
>.|TRBJ2-5|.|TRBV27
CASSLSRRQRSRGTQYF
TGTGCCAGCAGTTTATCGAGGAGACAGCGCTCAAGAGGGACCCAGTACTTC
>.|TRBJ2-3|.|TRBV29-1
CSVDDWSTDTQYF
TGCAGCGTTGACGACTGGAGCACAGATACGCAGTATTTT
>TRBD1|TRBJ1-1|.|TRBV30
CAWSGTRTGRFGAFF
TGTGCCTGGAGTGGAACACGGACAGGTAGATTTGGAGCTTTCTTT
>TRBD2|TRBJ2-3|.|TRBV20-1
CSASTSGISTDTQYF
TGCAGTGCTAGTACTAGCGGAATAAGCACAGATACGCAGTATTTT
>.|TRBJ2-5|.|TRBV6-1
CASSESTGDFQETQYF
TGTGCCAGCAGTGAATCGACAGGCGATTTCCAAGAGACCCAGTACTTC
>TRBD1|TRBJ1-5|.|TRBV3-1
CASSPTGNQPQHF
TGTGCCAGCAGCCCGACAGGGAATCAGCCCCAGCATTTT
>.|TRBJ2-1|once|TRBV20-1
CSVVPRGSEQFF
TGCAGTGTTGTGCCACGGGGGAGTGAGCAGTTCTTC
>TRBD1|TRBJ2-7|.|TRBV5-1
CASCRTGDSYEQYF
TGCGCCAGCTGCCGGACAGGGGACTCCTACGAGCAGTACTTC
>TRBD2|TRBJ2-5|.|TRBV7-9
CASSPHRTSGGETQYF
TGTGCCAGCAGCCCCCATCGGACTAGCGGGGGGGAGACCCAGTACTTC
>.|TRBJ1-6|.|TRBV5-4
CASSLRGSVDSPLHF
TGTGCCAGCAGCTTGCGGGGCAGTGTCGATTCACCCCTCCACTTT
>.|TRBJ1-2|.|TRBV7-9
CASSSGGNYGYTF
TGTGCCAGCAGCTCTGGAGGGAACTATGGCTACACCTTC
>.|TRBJ1-2|.|TRBV7-9
CASSLVAGVGYTF
TGTGCCAGCAGCTTAGTGGCCGGGGTTGGCTACACCTTC
>.|TRBJ1-1|.|TRBV12-3/TRBV12-4
CASSPGSRVTFF
TGTGCCAGCAGCCCCGGATCAAGGGTAACTTTCTTT
>.|TRBJ2-7|.|TRBV2
CASRALDIEYEQYF
TGTGCCAGCAGGGCCCTCGACATTGAGTACGAGCAGTACTTC
>.|TRBJ1-2|.|TRBV12-3/TRBV12-4
CASQTGAAGYTF
TGTGCCAGCCAGACGGGGGCTGCGGGCTACACCTTC
>.|TRBJ2-1|.|TRBV7-7
CASSLGPGENNEQFF
TGTGCTAGCAGCTTAGGGCCAGGGGAGAACAATGAGCAGTTCTTC
>.|TRBJ2-1|.|TRBV3-1
CASSQTGFGNEQFF
TGTGCCAGCAGCCAGACAGGATTCGGCAATGAGCAGTTCTTC
>.|TRBJ2-3|.|TRBV5-1
CASDLDGASDTQYF
TGCGCCAGCGACCTCGACGGGGCCTCGGATACGCAGTATTTT
>.|TRBJ1-1|.|TRBV30
CAWRVQGYAEAFF
TGTGCCTGGAGGGTACAGGGCTACGCTGAAGCTTTCTTT
>.|TRBJ2-3|.|TRBV29-1
CSVRQGGTDTQYF
TGCAGCGTTCGGCAGGGGGGGACAGATACGCAGTATTTT
>.|TRBJ2-1|.|TRBV3-1
CASSQGDSWNEQFF
TGTGCCAGCAGCCAAGGGGACTCCTGGAATGAGCAGTTCTTC
>.|TRBJ1-1|.|TRBV9
CASSPLGEAFF
TGTGCCAGCAGCCCTCTCGGTGAAGCTTTCTTT
>TRBD1|TRBJ2-5|.|TRBV3-1
CASSQTGGTETQYF
TGTGCCAGCAGCCAGACAGGGGGGACGGAGACCCAGTACTTC
>.|TRBJ2-5|.|TRBV2
CASSFLVETQYF
TGTGCCAGCAGTTTCCTGGTTGAGACCCAGTACTTC
>TRBD2|TRBJ2-7|.|TRBV7-3
CASSKSGGYEQYF
TGTGCCAGCAGTAAGAGCGGGGGCTACGAGCAGTACTTC
>.|TRBJ2-1|.|TRBV20-1
CSAQDGPHNEQFF
TGCAGTGCTCAAGACGGACCACACAATGAGCAGTTCTTC
>.|TRBJ2-5|.|TRBV27
CASSRTPAPETQYF
TGTGCCAGCAGTCGGACGCCCGCCCCAGAGACCCAGTACTTC
>TRBD1|TRBJ1-2|.|TRBV15
CATSRDIPGGNYGYTF
TGTGCCACCAGCAGAGACATTCCAGGGGGAAACTATGGCTACACCTTC
>TRBD1|TRBJ2-7|.|TRBV30
CASLRDSSYEQYF
TGTGCCTCACTCCGGGACAGCTCCTACGAGCAGTACTTC
>.|TRBJ2-7|.|TRBV5-1
CASTLSGHYEQYF
TGCGCCAGCACCCTGAGCGGGCACTACGAGCAGTACTTC
>TRBD1|TRBJ2-7|.|TRBV30
CAWIGQGAYEQYF
TGTGCCTGGATTGGACAGGGAGCTTACGAGCAGTACTTC
>TRBD2|TRBJ2-3|once|TRBV30
CAWSVKRGAVDTQYF
TGTGCCTGGAGTGTAAAGCGGGGGGCCGTAGATACGCAGTATTTT
>.|TRBJ1-6|.|TRBV9
CASSSDGGSYNSPLHF
TGTGCCAGCAGCAGTGACGGAGGCTCCTATAATTCACCCCTCCACTTT
>.|TRBJ1-1|.|TRBV5-1
CASRWGEDTEAFF
TGCGCCAGCAGATGGGGTGAGGACACTGAAGCTTTCTTT
>.|TRBJ1-4|.|TRBV30
CAWSVRGTNEKLFF
TGTGCCTGGAGTGTACGAGGGACTAATGAAAAACTGTTTTTT
>.|TRBJ2-2|once|TRBV4-2
CASSQEWSGLDPRSPTGELFF
TGTGCCAGCAGCCAAGAATGGAGCGGATTGGACCCGCGGTCGCCAACCGGGGAGCTGTTTTTT
>.|TRBJ2-3|.|TRBV10-3
CAISESLATDTQYF
TGTGCCATCAGTGAGTCCCTGGCCACAGATACGCAGTATTTT
>.|TRBJ1-1|.|TRBV29-1
CSVDPQANTEAFF
TGCAGCGTTGATCCACAGGCGAACACTGAAGCTTTCTTT
>.|TRBJ1-5|once|TRBV7-9
CASSPGAGLGNNQPQHF
TGTGCCAGCAGCCCCGGGGCAGGATTGGGGAACAATCAGCCCCAGCATTTT
>.|TRBJ2-5|.|TRBV9
CASSVGGLGKTQYF
TGTGCCAGCAGCGTAGGGGGCTTGGGGAAGACCCAGTACTTC
>TRBD2|TRBJ2-3|.|TRBV29-1
CSIGLAGGSTDTQYF
TGCAGCATAGGACTAGCGGGGGGCTCCACAGATACGCAGTATTTT